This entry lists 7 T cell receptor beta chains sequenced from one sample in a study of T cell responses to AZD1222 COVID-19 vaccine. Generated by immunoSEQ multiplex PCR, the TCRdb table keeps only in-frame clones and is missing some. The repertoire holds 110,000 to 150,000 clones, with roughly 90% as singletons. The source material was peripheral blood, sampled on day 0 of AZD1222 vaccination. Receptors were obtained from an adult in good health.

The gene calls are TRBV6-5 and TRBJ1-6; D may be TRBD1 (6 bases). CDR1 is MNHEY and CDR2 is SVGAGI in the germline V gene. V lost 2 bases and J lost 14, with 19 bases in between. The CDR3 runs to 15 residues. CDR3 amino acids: CASSYGEGTPSSLHF. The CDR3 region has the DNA TGTGCCAGCAGTTACGGTGAGGGGACACCGTCTTCCCTCCACTTT.

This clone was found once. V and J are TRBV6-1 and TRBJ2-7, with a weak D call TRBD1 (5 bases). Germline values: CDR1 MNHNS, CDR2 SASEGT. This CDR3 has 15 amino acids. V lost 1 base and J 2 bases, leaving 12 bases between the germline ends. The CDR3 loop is CASSEGRWGAYEQYF. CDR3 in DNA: TGTGCCAGCAGTGAAGGCCGTTGGGGCGCCTACGAGCAGTACTTC.

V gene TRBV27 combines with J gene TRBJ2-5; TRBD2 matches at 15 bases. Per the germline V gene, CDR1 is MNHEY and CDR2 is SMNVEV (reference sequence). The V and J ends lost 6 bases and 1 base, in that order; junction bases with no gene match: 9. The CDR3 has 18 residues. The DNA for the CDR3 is TGTGCCAGCAGAGATGCGGGACTAGCGGGAGGACCCCAAGAGACCCAGTACTTC. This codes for CASRDAGLAGGPQETQYF.

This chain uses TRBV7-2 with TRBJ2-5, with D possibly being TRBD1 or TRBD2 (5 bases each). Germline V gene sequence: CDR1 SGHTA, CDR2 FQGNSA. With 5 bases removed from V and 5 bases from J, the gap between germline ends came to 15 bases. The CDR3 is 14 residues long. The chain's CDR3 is CASSPLRGTETQYF. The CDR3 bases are TGTGCCAGCAGCCCCCTCCGGGGCACGGAGACCCAGTACTTC. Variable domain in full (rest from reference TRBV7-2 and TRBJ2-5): GAGVSQSPSNKVTEKGKDVELRCDPISGHTALYWYRQSLGQGLEFLIYFQGNSAPDKSGLPSDRFSAERTGGSVSTLTIQRTQQEDSAVYLCASSPLRGTETQYFGPGTRLLVL.

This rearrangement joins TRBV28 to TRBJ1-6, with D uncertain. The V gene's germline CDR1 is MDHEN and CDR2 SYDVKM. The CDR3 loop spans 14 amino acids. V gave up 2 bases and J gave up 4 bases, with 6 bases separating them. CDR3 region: CASSLGVYNSPLHF. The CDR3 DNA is TGTGCCAGCAGTTTAGGAGTTTATAATTCACCCCTCCACTTT.

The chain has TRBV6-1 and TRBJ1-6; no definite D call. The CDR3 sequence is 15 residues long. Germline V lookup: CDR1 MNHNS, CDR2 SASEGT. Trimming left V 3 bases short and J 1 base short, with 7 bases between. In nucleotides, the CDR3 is TGTGCCAGCAGTGAGGCCAGATCCTATAATTCACCCCTCCACTTT. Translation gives CASSEARSYNSPLHF.

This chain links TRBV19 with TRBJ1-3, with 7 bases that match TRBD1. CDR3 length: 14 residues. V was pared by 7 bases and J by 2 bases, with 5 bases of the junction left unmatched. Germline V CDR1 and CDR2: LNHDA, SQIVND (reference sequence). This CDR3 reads CASTAGGTGNTIYF. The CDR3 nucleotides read TGTGCCAGTACTGCAGGGGGGACTGGAAACACCATATATTTT.